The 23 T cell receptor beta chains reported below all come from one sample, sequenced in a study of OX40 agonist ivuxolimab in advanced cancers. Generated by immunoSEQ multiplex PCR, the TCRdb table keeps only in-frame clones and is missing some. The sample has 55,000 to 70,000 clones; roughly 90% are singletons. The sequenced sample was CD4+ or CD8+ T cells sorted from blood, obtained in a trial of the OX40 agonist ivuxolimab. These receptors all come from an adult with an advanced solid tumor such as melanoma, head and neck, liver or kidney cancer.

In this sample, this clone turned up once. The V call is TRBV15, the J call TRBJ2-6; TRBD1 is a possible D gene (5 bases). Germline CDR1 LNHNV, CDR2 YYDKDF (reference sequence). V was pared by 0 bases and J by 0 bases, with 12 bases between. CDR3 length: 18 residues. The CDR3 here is CATSRDMGQGSGANVLTF. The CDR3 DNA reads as TGTGCCACCAGCAGAGATATGGGGCAGGGCTCTGGGGCCAACGTCCTGACTTTC.

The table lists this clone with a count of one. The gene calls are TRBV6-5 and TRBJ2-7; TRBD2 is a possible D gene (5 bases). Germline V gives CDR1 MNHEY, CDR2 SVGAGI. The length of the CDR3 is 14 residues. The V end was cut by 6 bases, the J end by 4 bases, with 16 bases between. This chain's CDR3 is CASRYRDPPYEQYF. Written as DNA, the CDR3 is TGTGCCAGCAGGTACCGGGATCCCCCTTACGAGCAGTACTTC.

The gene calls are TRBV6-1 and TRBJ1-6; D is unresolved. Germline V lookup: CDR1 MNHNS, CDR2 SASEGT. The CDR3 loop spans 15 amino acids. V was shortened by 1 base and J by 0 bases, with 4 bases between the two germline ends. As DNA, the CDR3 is TGTGCCAGCAGTGAAGGGGTCTCCTATAATTCACCCCTCCACTTT. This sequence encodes CASSEGVSYNSPLHF.

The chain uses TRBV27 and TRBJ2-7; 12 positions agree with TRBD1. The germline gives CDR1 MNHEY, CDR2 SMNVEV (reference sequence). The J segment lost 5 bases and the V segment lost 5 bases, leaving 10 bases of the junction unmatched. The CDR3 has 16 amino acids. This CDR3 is CASSGDRDRGPHEQYF. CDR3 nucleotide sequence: TGTGCCAGCAGTGGAGACCGGGACAGGGGGCCCCACGAGCAGTACTTC.

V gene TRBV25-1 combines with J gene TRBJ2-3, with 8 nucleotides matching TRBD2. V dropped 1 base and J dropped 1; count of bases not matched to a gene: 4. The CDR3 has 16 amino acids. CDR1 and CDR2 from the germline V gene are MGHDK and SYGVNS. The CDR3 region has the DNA TGTGCCAGCAGTGAATTGGGTAGCGGGGGCACAGATACGCAGTATTTT. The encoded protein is CASSELGSGGTDTQYF. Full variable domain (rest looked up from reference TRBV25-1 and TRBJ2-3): EADIYQTPRYLVIGTGKKITLECSQTMGHDKMYWYQQDPGMELHLIHYSYGVNSTEKGDLSSESTVSRIRTEHFPLTLESARPSHTSQYLCASSELGSGGTDTQYFGPGTRLTVL.

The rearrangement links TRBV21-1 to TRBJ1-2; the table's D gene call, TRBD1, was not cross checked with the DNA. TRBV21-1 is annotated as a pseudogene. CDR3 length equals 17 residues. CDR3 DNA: TGTGCCAGCCCAATCGGCTCAAGGGTAGGGGCTAACTATGGCTACACCTTC. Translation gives CASPIGSRVGANYGYTF.

The chain's CDR3 is CASSFRQGGTEAFF. The CDR3 DNA reads TGTGCCAGCAGCTTCCGACAGGGTGGTACTGAAGCTTTCTTT. The chain links TRBV11-2 to TRBJ1-1; 7 bases agree with TRBD1. Germline V CDR1 and CDR2: SGHAT, FQNNGV. This CDR3 contains 14 residues. J lost 5 bases, V lost 3 bases, and 6 bases had no gene match.

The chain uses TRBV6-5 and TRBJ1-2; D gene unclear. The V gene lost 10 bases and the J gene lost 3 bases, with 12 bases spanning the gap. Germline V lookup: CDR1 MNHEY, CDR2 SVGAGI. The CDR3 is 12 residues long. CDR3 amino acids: CATVVPYYGYTF. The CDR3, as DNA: TGTGCCACGGTGGTTCCATACTATGGCTACACCTTC.

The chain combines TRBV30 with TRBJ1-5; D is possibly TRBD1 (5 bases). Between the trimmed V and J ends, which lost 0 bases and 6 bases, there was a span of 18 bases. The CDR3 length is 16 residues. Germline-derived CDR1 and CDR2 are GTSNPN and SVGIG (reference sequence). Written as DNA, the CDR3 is TGTGCCTGGAGTGTGATGGGGCAGGGTCATCGTCAGCCCCAGCATTTT. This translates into CAWSVMGQGHRQPQHF.

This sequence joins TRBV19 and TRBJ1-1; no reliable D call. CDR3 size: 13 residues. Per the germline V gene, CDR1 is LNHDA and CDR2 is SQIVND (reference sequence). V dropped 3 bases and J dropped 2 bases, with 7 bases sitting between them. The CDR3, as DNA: TGTGCCAGTAGTATGCGGGGAAACACTGAAGCTTTCTTT. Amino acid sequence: CASSMRGNTEAFF.

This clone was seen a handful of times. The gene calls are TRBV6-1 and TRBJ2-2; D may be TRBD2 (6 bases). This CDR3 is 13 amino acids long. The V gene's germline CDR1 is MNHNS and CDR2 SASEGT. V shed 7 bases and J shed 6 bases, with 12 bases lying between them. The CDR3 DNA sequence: TGTGCCAGCACCCCGGGGGTGGCCGGGGAGCTGTTTTTT. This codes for CASTPGVAGELFF.

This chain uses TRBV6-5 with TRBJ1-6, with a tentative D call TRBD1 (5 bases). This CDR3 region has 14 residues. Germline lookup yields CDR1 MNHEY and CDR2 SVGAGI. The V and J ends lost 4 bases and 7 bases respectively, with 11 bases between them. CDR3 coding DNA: TGTGCCAGCAGTTTGGGGGTCGTCAATTCACCCCTCCACTTT. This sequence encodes CASSLGVVNSPLHF.

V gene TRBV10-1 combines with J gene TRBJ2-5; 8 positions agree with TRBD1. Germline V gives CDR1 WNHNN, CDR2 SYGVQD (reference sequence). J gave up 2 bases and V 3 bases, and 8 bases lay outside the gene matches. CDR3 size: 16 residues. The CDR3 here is CASSDLPGQGQETQYF. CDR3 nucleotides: TGCGCCAGCAGTGATCTCCCTGGACAGGGTCAAGAGACCCAGTACTTC.

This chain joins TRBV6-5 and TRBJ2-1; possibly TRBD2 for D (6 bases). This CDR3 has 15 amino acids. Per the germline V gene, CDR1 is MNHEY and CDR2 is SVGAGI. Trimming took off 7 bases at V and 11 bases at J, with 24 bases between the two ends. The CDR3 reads CASTPGETPTSKQFF. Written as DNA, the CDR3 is TGTGCCAGCACCCCGGGGGAGACGCCTACCTCCAAGCAGTTCTTC.

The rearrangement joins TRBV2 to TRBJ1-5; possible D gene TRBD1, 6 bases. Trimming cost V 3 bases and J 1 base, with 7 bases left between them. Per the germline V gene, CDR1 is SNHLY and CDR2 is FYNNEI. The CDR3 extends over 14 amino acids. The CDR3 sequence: CASSDRGSNQPQHF. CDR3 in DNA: TGTGCCAGCAGTGATAGGGGGAGCAATCAGCCCCAGCATTTT. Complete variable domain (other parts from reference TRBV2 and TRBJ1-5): EPEVTQTPSHQVTQMGQEVILRCVPISNHLYFYWYRQILGQKVEFLVSFYNNEISEKSEIFDDQFSVERPDGSNFTLKIRSTKLEDSAMYFCASSDRGSNQPQHFGDGTRLSIL.

In DNA, the CDR3 is TGCGCCAGCAGCCAAGATAGGGGGGCAGTGAATAATTCACCCCTCCACTTT. It encodes CASSQDRGAVNNSPLHF. The chain joins TRBV4-1 to TRBJ1-6; a weak D match, TRBD1 (6 bases). Trimming shortened V by 0 bases and J by 5 bases, and 14 bases separated the two germline ends. CDR3 length: 17 amino acids. Germline lookup yields CDR1 MGHRA and CDR2 YSYEKL.

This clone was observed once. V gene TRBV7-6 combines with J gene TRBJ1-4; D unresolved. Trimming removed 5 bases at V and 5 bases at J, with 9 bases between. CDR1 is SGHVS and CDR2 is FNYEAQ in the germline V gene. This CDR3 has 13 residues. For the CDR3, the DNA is TGTGCCAGCAGCCTGGACCGGAATGAAAAACTGTTTTTT. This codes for CASSLDRNEKLFF. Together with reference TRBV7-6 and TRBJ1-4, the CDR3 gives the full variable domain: GAGVSQSPRYKVTKRGQDVALRCDPISGHVSLYWYRQALGQGPEFLTYFNYEAQQDKSGLPNDRFSAERPEGSISTLTIQRTEQRDSAMYRCASSLDRNEKLFFGSGTQLSVL.

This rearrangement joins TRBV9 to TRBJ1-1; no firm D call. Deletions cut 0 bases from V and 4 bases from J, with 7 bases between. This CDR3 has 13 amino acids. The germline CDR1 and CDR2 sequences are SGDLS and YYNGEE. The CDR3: CASSVDHSTEAFF. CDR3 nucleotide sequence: TGTGCCAGCAGCGTAGACCACTCCACTGAAGCTTTCTTT.

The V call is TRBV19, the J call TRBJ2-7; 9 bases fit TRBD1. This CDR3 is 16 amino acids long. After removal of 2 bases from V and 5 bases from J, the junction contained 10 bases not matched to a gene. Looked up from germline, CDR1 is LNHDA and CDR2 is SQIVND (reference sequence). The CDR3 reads CASSISTGQGSNEQYF. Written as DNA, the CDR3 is TGTGCCAGTAGTATATCAACGGGACAGGGATCTAACGAGCAGTACTTC.

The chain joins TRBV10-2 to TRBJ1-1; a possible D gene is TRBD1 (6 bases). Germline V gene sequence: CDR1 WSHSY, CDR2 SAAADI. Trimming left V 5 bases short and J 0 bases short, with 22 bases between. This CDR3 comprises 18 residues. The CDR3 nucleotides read TGCGCCAGCAGTAGGCAGGGGAAAGTCGATAACTTGAACACTGAAGCTTTCTTT. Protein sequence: CASSRQGKVDNLNTEAFF.

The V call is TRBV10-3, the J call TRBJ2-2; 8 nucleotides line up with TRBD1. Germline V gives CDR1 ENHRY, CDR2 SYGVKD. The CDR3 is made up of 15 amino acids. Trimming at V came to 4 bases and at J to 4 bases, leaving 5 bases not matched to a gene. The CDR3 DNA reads TGTGCCATCAGTGCCTCAGGGGGCGGCACCGGGGAGCTGTTTTTT. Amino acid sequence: CAISASGGGTGELFF.

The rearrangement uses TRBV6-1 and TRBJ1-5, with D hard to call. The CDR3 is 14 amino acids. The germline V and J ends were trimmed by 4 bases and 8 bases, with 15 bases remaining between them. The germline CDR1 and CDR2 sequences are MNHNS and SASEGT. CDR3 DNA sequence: TGTGCCAGCAGTGGAGAGCGGGCAAGGGAGCCCCAGCATTTT. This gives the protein CASSGERAREPQHF.

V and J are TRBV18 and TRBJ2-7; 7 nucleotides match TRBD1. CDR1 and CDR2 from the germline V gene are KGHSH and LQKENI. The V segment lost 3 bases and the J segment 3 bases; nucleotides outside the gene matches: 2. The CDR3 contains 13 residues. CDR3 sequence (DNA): TGTGCCAGCTCACCCGGACAGGTCTACGAGCAGTACTTC. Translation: CASSPGQVYEQYF.